These 9 T cell receptor beta chains were sequenced from one sample in a study of technical replicates of blood from several donors. Only in-frame clones appear in the TCRdb table, and some are missing; sequencing was by immunoSEQ multiplex PCR. The sample records 82,000 or so clones, roughly 95% being singletons. The source material was T cells isolated from PBMCs. The receptors derive from a human donor in good health.

The V and J genes are TRBV11-3 and TRBJ2-7; D is possibly TRBD2 (5 bases). Per the germline V gene, CDR1 is SGHNT and CDR2 is YENEEA. Trimming took 1 base from V and 7 from J, leaving 11 bases between them. The CDR3 is 13 amino acids. For the CDR3, the DNA is TGTGCCAGCAGCTTAGGGGGAGAGCGGGAGCAGTACTTC. Its protein is CASSLGGEREQYF.

The chain has TRBV2 and TRBJ2-3; D uncertain. CDR3 size: 13 residues. The germline gives CDR1 SNHLY, CDR2 FYNNEI. The V end was cut by 4 bases, the J end by 6 bases, with 11 bases between. The DNA of the CDR3 is TGTGCCAGCAGTGTTTTGGGCCTGGATACGCAGTATTTT. Its protein is CASSVLGLDTQYF.

The CDR3 DNA sequence: TGTGCCAGCACGGCCAGGACAGGGGGCCAGCCCCAGCATTTT. Amino acid sequence: CASTARTGGQPQHF. V and J are TRBV2 and TRBJ1-5, with TRBD1 identical over 11 bases. CDR1 is SNHLY and CDR2 is FYNNEI in the germline V gene. There are 14 residues in the CDR3. The V gene end was trimmed by 7 bases and the J gene end by 7 bases; junction bases not matched to a gene: 6.

Only one count was recorded for this clone. At one of its ends the junction is not consistent with the germline gene, which may arise from a read error. The V and J genes are TRBV7-7 and TRBJ2-7; D possibly corresponds to TRBD1 (6 bases). CDR3 size: 14 residues. Germline CDR1 SSHAT, CDR2 FNYEAQ (reference sequence). In DNA form, the CDR3 reads TGTGCTAGCAGCTTAGAGAGCCAGGGGTCCGAGCAGTACTTC. Residues: CASSLESQGSEQYF.

The rearrangement joins TRBV5-4 to TRBJ2-3, with D perhaps TRBD2 (5 bases). V lost 2 bases and J 0 bases, leaving 10 bases between the germline ends. This CDR3 spans 15 amino acids. Germline CDR1 and CDR2: SGHNT and YYREEE (reference sequence). The CDR3 DNA is TGTGCCAGCAGCTTCTTAGCGTCAAGCACAGATACGCAGTATTTT. It is translated as CASSFLASSTDTQYF.

The rearrangement joins TRBV30 to TRBJ1-1; D not resolved. Looked up from germline, CDR1 is GTSNPN and CDR2 is SVGIG (reference sequence). The ends were cut back, 0 bases at V and 2 bases at J, with 7 bases in the middle. There are 13 residues in the CDR3. CDR3 sequence reads: CAWSVQTNTEAFF. DNA for the CDR3: TGTGCCTGGAGTGTACAGACAAACACTGAAGCTTTCTTT. Using reference TRBV30 and TRBJ1-1 for the parts outside the CDR3, the full variable domain is SQTIHQWPATLVQPVGSPLSLECTVEGTSNPNLYWYRQAAGRGLQLLFYSVGIGQISSEVPQNLSASRPQDRQFILSSKKLLLSDSGFYLCAWSVQTNTEAFFGQGTRLTVV.

The chain has TRBV6-1 and TRBJ1-1; D uncertain. There are 13 residues in the CDR3. Trimming took off 4 bases at V and 4 bases at J, with 10 bases between the two ends. From germline, CDR1 is MNHNS and CDR2 SASEGT. The DNA for the CDR3 is TGTGCCAGCAGTGGGCGGGAGGGCACTGAAGCTTTCTTT. It specifies CASSGREGTEAFF.

The chain links TRBV30 to TRBJ1-1; D might be TRBD1 (6 bases). Germline V gene data show CDR1 as GTSNPN and CDR2 as SVGIG (reference sequence). The CDR3 extends over 13 amino acids. With 4 bases removed from V and 2 bases from J, the gap between germline ends came to 11 bases. For the CDR3, the DNA is TGTGCCTGGAAGGGACACGCAAACACTGAAGCTTTCTTT. Translated, it gives CAWKGHANTEAFF.

This clone was counted a single time. The chain is built from TRBV18 and TRBJ2-1, with D possibly matching TRBD2 (5 bases). The V gene lost 1 base and the J gene lost 9 bases, with 13 bases spanning the gap. Germline V gives CDR1 KGHSH, CDR2 LQKENI. The length of the CDR3 is 14 residues. The CDR3 DNA reads as TGTGCCAGCTCACCACGGACGTTTGAGGGTGAGCAGTTCTTC. It yields the protein CASSPRTFEGEQFF. Together with reference TRBV18 and TRBJ2-1, the CDR3 gives the full variable domain: NAGVMQNPRHLVRRRGQEARLRCSPMKGHSHVYWYRQLPEEGLKFMVYLQKENIIDESGMPKERFSAEFPKEGPSILRIQQVVRGDSAAYFCASSPRTFEGEQFFGPGTRLTVL.